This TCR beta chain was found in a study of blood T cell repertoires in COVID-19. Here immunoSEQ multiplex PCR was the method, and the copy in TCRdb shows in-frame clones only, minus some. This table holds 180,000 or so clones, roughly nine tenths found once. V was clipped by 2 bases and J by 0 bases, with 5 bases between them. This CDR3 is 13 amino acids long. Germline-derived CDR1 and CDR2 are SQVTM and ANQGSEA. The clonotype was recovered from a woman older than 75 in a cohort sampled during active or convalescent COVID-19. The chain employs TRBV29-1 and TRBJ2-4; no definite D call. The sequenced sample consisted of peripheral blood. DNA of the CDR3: TGCAGCGTTGAATTCCTAGCCAAAAACATTCAGTACTTC. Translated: CSVEFLAKNIQYF.